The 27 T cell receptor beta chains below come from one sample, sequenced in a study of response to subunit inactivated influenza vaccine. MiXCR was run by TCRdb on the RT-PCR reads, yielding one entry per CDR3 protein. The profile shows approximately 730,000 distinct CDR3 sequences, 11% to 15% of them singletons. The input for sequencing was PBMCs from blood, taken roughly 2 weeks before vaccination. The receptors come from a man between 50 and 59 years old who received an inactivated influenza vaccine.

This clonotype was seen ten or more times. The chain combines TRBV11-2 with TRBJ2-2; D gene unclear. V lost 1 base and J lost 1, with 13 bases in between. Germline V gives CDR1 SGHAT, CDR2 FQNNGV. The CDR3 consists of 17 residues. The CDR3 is CASSLGVRVLNTGELFF. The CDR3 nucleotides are TGTGCCAGCAGCTTAGGGGTACGCGTCCTGAACACCGGGGAGCTGTTTTTT.

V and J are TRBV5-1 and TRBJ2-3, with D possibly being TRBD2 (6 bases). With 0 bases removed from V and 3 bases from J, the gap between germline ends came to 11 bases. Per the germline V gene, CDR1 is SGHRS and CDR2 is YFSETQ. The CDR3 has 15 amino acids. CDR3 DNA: TGCGCCAGCAGCTTGGGGGGACTTGAGACAGATACGCAGTATTTT. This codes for CASSLGGLETDTQYF.

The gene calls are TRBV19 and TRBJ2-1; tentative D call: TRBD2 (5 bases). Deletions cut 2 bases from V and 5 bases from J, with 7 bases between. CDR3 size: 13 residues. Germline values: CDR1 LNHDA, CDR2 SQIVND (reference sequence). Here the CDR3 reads CASSIIGNNEQFF. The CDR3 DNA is TGTGCCAGTAGTATAATCGGGAACAATGAGCAGTTCTTC.

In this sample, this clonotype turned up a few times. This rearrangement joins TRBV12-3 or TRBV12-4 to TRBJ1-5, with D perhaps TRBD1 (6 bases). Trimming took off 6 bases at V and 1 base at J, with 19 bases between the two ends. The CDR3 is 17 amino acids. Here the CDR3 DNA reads TGTGCCAGCAGAGTTCACAGAGGAGGGGGGAGCAATCAGCCCCAGCATTTT. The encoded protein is CASRVHRGGGSNQPQHF.

The CDR3 DNA reads TGTGCCACCAGCAGGAGGGACACCTTAGAGACCCAGTACTTC. Amino acid sequence: CATSRRDTLETQYF. The genes are TRBV15 and TRBJ2-5; the D gene is possibly TRBD1 (6 bases). V shed 3 bases and J shed 4 bases, with 12 bases lying between them. The CDR3 has 14 amino acids. CDR1 is LNHNV and CDR2 is YYDKDF in the germline V gene (reference sequence).

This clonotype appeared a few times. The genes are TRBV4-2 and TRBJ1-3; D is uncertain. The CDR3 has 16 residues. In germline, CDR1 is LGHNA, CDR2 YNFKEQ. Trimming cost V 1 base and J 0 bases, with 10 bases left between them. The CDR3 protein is CASSQGAANSGNTIYF. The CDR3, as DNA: TGTGCCAGCAGCCAAGGGGCAGCAAACTCTGGAAACACCATATATTTT.

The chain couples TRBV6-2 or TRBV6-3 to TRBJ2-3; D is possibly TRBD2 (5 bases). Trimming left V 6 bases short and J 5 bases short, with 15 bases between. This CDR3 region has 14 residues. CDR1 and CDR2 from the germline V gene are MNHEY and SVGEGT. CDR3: CASSLAGGGDTQYF. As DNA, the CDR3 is TGTGCCAGCAGCCTAGCAGGAGGCGGAGATACGCAGTATTTT.

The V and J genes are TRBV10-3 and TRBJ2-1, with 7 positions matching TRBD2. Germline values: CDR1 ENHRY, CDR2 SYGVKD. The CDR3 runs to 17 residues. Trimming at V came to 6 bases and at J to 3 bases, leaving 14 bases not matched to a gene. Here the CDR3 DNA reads TGTGCCATCAGCTACGGGACTACCCTTGTTGTCTACAATGAGCAGTTCTTC. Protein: CAISYGTTLVVYNEQFF.

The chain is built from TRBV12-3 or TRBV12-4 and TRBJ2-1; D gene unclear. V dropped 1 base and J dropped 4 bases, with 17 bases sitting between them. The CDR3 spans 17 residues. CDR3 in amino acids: CASSLVSGWLKYNEQFF. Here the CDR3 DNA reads TGTGCCAGCAGTTTAGTTTCCGGGTGGTTAAAGTACAATGAGCAGTTCTTC.

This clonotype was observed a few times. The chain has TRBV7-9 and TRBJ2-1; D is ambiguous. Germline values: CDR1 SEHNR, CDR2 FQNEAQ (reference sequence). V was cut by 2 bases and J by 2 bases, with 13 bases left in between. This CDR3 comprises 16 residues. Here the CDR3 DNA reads TGTGCCAGCAGCTTAAATCCCACAGTAGCCTACAATGAGCAGTTCTTC. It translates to CASSLNPTVAYNEQFF.

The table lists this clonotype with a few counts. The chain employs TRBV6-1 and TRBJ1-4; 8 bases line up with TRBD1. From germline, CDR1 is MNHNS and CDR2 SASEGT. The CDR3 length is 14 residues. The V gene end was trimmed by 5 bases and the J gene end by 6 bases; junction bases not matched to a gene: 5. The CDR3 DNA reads TGTGCCAGCAGTACGACAGGGGTGGATGAAAAACTGTTTTTT. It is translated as CASSTTGVDEKLFF.

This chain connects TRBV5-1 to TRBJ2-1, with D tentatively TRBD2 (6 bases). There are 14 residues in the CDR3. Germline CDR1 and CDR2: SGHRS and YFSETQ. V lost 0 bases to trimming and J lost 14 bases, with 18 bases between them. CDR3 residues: CASSLDGGSWNKFF. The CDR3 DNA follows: TGCGCCAGCAGCTTGGATGGGGGGAGTTGGAATAAGTTCTTC. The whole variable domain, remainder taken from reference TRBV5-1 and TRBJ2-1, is KAGVTQTPRYLIKTRGQQVTLSCSPISGHRSVSWYQQTPGQGLQFLFEYFSETQRNKGNFPGRFSGRQFSNSRSEMNVSTLELGDSALYLCASSLDGGSWNKFFGPGTRLTVL.

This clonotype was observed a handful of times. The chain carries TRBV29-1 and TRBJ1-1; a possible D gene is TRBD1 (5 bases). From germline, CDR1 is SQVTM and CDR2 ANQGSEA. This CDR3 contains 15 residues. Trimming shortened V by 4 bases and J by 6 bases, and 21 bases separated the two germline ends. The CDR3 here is CSVGGVTSKPSEAFF. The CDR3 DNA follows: TGCAGCGTTGGAGGGGTGACCTCCAAGCCGTCTGAAGCTTTCTTT.

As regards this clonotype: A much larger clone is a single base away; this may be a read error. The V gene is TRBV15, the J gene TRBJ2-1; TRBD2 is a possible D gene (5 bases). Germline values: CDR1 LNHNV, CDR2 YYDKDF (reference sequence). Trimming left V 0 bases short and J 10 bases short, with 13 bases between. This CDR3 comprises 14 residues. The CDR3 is CATSRDPSGKEQFF. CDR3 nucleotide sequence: TGTGCCACCAGCAGAGATCCTTCCGGGAAAGAGCAGTTCTTC.

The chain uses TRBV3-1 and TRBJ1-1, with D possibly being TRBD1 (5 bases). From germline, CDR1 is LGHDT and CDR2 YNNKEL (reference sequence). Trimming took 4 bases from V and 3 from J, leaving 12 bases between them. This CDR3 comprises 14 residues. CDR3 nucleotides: TGTGCCAGCAGCCCACCCAGGGATTACACTGAAGCTTTCTTT. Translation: CASSPPRDYTEAFF.

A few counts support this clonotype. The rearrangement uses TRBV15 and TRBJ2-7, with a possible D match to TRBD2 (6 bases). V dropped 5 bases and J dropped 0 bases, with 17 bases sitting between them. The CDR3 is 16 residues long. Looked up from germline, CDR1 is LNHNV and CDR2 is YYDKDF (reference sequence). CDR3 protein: CATSPRRGGNSYEQYF. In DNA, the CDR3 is TGTGCCACCAGCCCCCGGCGGGGAGGTAACTCCTACGAGCAGTACTTC.

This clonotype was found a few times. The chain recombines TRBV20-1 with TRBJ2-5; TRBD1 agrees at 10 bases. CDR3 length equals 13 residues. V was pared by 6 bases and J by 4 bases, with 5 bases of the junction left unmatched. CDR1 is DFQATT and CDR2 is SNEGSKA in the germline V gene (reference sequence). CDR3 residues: CSAHDRGPETQYF. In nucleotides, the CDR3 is TGCAGTGCCCACGACAGGGGGCCAGAGACCCAGTACTTC.

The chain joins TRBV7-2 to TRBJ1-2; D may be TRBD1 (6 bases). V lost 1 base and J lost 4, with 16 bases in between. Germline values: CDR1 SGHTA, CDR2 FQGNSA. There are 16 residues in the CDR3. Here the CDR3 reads CASSLGRSGVAYGYTF. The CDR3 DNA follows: TGTGCCAGCAGCTTAGGGAGATCAGGGGTAGCCTATGGCTACACCTTC.

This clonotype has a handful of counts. CDR3 residues: CASSQAGTGTTGELFF. The CDR3 bases are TGTGCCAGCAGCCAAGCCGGGACAGGGACCACCGGGGAGCTGTTTTTT. V and J are TRBV3-1 and TRBJ2-2; TRBD1 matches at 9 bases. The junction had 4 bases not matched to a gene; V was cut back by 1 base and J by 4 bases. The CDR3 has 16 amino acids. CDR1 is LGHDT, CDR2 YNNKEL, per germline (reference sequence).

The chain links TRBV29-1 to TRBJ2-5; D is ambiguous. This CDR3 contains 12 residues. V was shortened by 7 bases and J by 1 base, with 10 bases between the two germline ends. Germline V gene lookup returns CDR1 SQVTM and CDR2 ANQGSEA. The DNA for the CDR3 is TGCAGCGCCCAGACCCTCCAAGAGACCCAGTACTTC. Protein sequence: CSAQTLQETQYF.

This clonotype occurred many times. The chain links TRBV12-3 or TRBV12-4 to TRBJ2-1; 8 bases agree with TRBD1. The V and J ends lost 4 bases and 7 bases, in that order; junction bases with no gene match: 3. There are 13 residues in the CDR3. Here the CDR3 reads CASSSGGGNEQFF. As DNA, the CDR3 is TGTGCCAGCAGTTCAGGGGGCGGGAATGAGCAGTTCTTC.

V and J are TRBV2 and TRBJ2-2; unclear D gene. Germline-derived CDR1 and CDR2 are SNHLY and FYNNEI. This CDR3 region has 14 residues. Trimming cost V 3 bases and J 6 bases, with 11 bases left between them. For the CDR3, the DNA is TGTGCCAGCAGTGACCTTCCCAGCCCCGGGGAGCTGTTTTTT. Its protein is CASSDLPSPGELFF.

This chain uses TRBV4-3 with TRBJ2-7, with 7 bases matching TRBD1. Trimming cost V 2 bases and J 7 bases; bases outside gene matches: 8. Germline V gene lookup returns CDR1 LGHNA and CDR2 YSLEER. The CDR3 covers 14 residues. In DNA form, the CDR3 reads TGCGCCAGCAGCCAAATAGACAGGGTGGGGGAGCAGTACTTC. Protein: CASSQIDRVGEQYF.

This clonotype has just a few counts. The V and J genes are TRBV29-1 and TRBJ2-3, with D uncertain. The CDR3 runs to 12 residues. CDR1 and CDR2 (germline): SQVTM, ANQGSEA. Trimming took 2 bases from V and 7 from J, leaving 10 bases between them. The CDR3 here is CSVELLTYTQYF. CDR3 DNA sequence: TGCAGCGTTGAACTGCTCACGTATACGCAGTATTTT.

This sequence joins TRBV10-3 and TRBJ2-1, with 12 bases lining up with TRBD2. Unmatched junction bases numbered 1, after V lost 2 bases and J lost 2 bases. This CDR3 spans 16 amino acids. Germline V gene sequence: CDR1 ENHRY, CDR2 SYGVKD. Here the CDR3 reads CAISERTSGAYNEQFF. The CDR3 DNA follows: TGTGCCATCAGTGAGCGGACTAGCGGGGCCTACAATGAGCAGTTCTTC.

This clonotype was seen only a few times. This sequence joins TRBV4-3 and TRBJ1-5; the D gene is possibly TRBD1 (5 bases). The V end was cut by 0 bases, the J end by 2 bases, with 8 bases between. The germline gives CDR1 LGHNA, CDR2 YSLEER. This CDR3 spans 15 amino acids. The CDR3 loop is CASSQDRGRNQPQHF. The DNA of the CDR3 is TGCGCCAGCAGCCAAGATCGGGGACGCAATCAGCCCCAGCATTTT.

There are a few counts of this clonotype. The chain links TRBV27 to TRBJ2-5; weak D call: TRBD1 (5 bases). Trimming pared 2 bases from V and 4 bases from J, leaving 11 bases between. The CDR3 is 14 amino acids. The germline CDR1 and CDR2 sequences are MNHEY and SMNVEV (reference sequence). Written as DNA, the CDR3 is TGTGCCAGCAGTTTAAATAGTAGGGGAGAGACCCAGTACTTC. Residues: CASSLNSRGETQYF.